The T cell receptor beta chain under discussion was sequenced for a study of cytomegalovirus exposure and HLA in healthy donors. Study as a whole: Unique TCR beta sequences numbering approximately 120 million came from roughly 180 million T cells in an earlier analysis. Regarding the study as a whole: TCR association rates varied by HLA locus in a later analysis, with DRB1 highest and HLA-C lowest. The study assumed roughly uniform donor sequencing depth for presence/absence analyses.

The study ran its PCR with 60 Vbeta and 13 Jbeta primers. Generated by immunoSEQ multiplex PCR, the TCRdb table keeps only in-frame clones and is missing some. The data hold over 150,000 clones, with more than 85% observed a single time. A note on this clone: As yet, its antigen is unknown.

At collection, donors were nominally healthy, but unrecorded immune exposures were probable. The TCR originated in a girl less than two years old in good health and CMV-seronegative. Sequenced sample: PBMCs.

The DNA for the CDR3 is TGTGCCAGCAGAGACAAGTACTTCTCCTACGAGCAGTACTTC. Its translation is CASRDKYFSYEQYF. This sequence joins TRBV27 and TRBJ2-7; D remains unclear. Between the trimmed V and J ends, which lost 6 bases and 0 bases, there was a span of 12 bases. Germline V gives CDR1 MNHEY, CDR2 SMNVEV (reference sequence). The CDR3 has 14 residues.